The sequence of this T cell receptor beta chain was determined in a study of glioma-infiltrating T cells (TCRdb year 2016). Looking at the study overall: The study sequenced TCR alpha- and beta-chain repertoires from glioma tissue, from non-neoplastic brain tissue and from matched peripheral blood mononuclear cells. Three low-grade glioma patients, seven or eight primary glioblastoma patients, and three non-glioma patients who contributed non-neoplastic brain tissue made up the paired cohort. To gauge divergence between tissue and blood T-cell populations, every tissue-infiltrating repertoire was compared against the peripheral blood repertoire from the same patient. Results and caveats for the whole study, not just this receptor: Group comparisons were based on small numbers of patients: three non-neoplastic, three low-grade glioma and 7 to 9 glioblastoma patients. Tissue and blood shared very few CDR3 sequences, a result attributed to high CDR3 diversity and limited sampling. VJ-independent divergence between tissue and blood was found to be below expectation in non-neoplastic patients but above expectation in all gliomas, particularly low-grade gliomas.

Turning to this clonotype: The target of this receptor is not known. It may be a read error: a sequence one base away is much more abundant.

TCR alpha and beta CDR3 regions were amplified with the iRepertoire nested amplicon-rescue multiplex PCR (arm-PCR) platform from RNA. The input for one-step reverse transcription and amplification was roughly 85-400 ng of tissue mRNA or PBMC total RNA. Following bead purification, Illumina adapters were added by a secondary multiplex PCR, and libraries between 200 and 400 bp were gel-purified. The libraries contained internal 6-nucleotide barcodes that were used for demultiplexing. Sequencing of the libraries was done on an Illumina MiSeq using 2x220 or 2x250 nucleotide paired-end reads. Under the source paper's analysis protocol: Paired reads were merged using FLASH 1.2.11 and aligned with BWA-MEM to the GRCh37 human genome, and TRA and TRB reads were then extracted. For V and J assignment, an IMGT-derived reference of cassette sequences and CDR3 motifs that included pseudogenes was used. Three-frame translation of reads was performed, and productive CDR3s were defined as those with a C...FGXG motif and no stop codons. Clonotypes were defined as unique combinations of V-J cassette pair and CDR3 amino acid sequence. Reads were filtered by Hamming distance, with the threshold set by the sequence error rate of each sample in mapped regions. TCRdb handled the public reads itself, with Q25 trimming in fastp and clone calling in MiXCR, and kept productive beta chains. Identical CDR3 protein sequences are pooled into one entry, listed with their most common genes and DNA. The V and J calls shown here were made by TCRdb, not taken from the authors' results. This sample gives about 180,000 distinct CDR3 sequences in total; around 40% of them show up just once. The ten largest clones add up to roughly 5.2% of the sample.

The sequencing sample was made of glioma tissue, nonneoplastic brain tissue, or PBMCs (not recorded which). This receptor was obtained from a human donor with low-grade glioma or glioblastoma, undergoing nonglioma brain surgery, or in good health (not recorded which).

The sequenced DNA is TGTGCCACCAGTGATGCCCAGGACTACCAAGAGACCCGGTACTTC. Its protein reads: CATSDAQDYQETRYF. The V gene is TRBV27 and the J gene is TRBJ2-5; the D gene is perhaps TRBD2, on 6 matching bases. CDR3 length: 15 amino acids, cysteine to phenylalanine. The CDR3 DNA has 45 bases and is translated from base 1. Based on the germline V gene (reference sequence), the CDR1 and CDR2 sequences are MNHEY and SMNVEV.